This T cell receptor (beta chain) derives from a study of Graves' ophthalmopathy and Graves' hyperthyroidism. The trim removed 4 bases at V and 11 bases at J, leaving 9 bases unmatched. The CDR3 contains 12 residues. The V gene's germline CDR1 is SQVTM and CDR2 ANQGSEA. Exclusion criteria comprised other autoimmune diseases, uncontrolled infections, pregnancy or lactation in patients. Amplification of TCR beta CDR3 regions used RNA transcripts. The authors performed first-round RT-PCR with HTBI primers and then a second-round multiplex PCR. TCRdb redid the calling of the multiplex PCR reads with MiXCR, one entry per CDR3 protein. The sample holds 500,000 to 700,000 distinct CDR3 sequences, about 20% seen once. This clonotype was seen ten or more times.

The chain links TRBV29-1 to TRBJ1-1, with 8 positions matching TRBD1. The source of this sequence is a woman aged 18-29 years with stable Graves' hyperthyroidism. Some clones in this sample may be carry-over from other donors' samples. Material for sequencing was peripheral blood. This CDR3 is CSVGPDREGAFF. The DNA of the CDR3 is TGCAGCGTTGGACCGGACAGGGAGGGGGCTTTCTTT.